One sample yielded the 9 T cell receptor beta chains listed below, sequenced in a study of vaccination effects on CD4 cells after COVID-19. The table came from immunoSEQ multiplex PCR; TCRdb's copy has only in-frame clones and leaves some out. This table holds roughly 24,000 clones, over 70% found once. Their specific antigens are unknown. Expansion with viral peptide pools was applied to antigen-specific CD4+ T cells by the ViraFEST assay prior to sequencing. Cells that had been cultured for roughly eleven days were the source of isolated CD4+ T cells. Every participant took two doses of the BNT162b2 or mRNA-1273 vaccine. The sample consisted of CD4+ T cells from PBMCs cultured with HCoV-NL63 spike peptides, taken after COVID-19 vaccination. These receptors originate from a human donor who received a COVID-19 vaccine.

V gene TRBV12-5 combines with J gene TRBJ1-3; the D is unclear. The V end was cut by 2 bases, the J end by 7 bases, with 3 bases between. The length of the CDR3 is 11 residues. The germline CDR1 and CDR2 sequences are LGHNT and FRNRAP. CDR3 sequence (DNA): TGTGCTAGTGGTTTGTCCAACACCATATATTTT. The encoded protein is CASGLSNTIYF.

This sequence joins TRBV15 and TRBJ2-7; 10 nucleotides agree with TRBD2. The CDR3 spans 17 residues. From germline, CDR1 is LNHNV and CDR2 YYDKDF (reference sequence). Trimming cost V 0 bases and J 3 bases; bases outside gene matches: 8. The CDR3 DNA sequence: TGTGCCACCAGCAGAGATCGGGGGACTAGCGCGGTCTACGAGCAGTACTTC. Translating it yields CATSRDRGTSAVYEQYF. The full variable domain, with the rest looked up from reference TRBV15 and TRBJ2-7, is DAMVIQNPRYQVTQFGKPVTLSCSQTLNHNVMYWYQQKSSQAPKLLFHYYDKDFNNEADTPDNFQSRRPNTSFCFLDIRSPGLGDTAMYLCATSRDRGTSAVYEQYFGPGTRLTVT.

The DNA for the CDR3 is TGTGCCAGTAGCAGAAAGGGACAGGCGGTTACCGGGGAGCTGTTTTTT. It specifies CASSRKGQAVTGELFF. The chain uses TRBV19 and TRBJ2-2, with 8 bases matching TRBD1. The CDR3 has 16 residues. The junction had 11 bases not matched to a gene; V was cut back by 6 bases and J by 5 bases. Germline V lookup: CDR1 LNHDA, CDR2 SQIVND (reference sequence).

The chain carries TRBV12-3 or TRBV12-4 and TRBJ2-2; unclear D gene. The CDR3 contains 12 residues. V lost 5 bases to trimming and J lost 3 bases, with 4 bases between them. CDR3 in amino acids: CASSLYTGELFF. The CDR3 DNA sequence: TGTGCCAGCAGTCTATACACCGGGGAGCTGTTTTTT.

This sequence joins TRBV5-6 and TRBJ1-1; D gene uncertain. The V gene's germline CDR1 is SGHDT and CDR2 YYEEEE. V gave up 0 bases and J gave up 8 bases, with 11 bases separating them. The CDR3 is made up of 13 amino acids. The CDR3 sequence is CASSLVGPREAFF. The DNA of the CDR3 is TGTGCCAGCAGCTTGGTCGGCCCCCGCGAAGCTTTCTTT.

This chain links TRBV10-3 with TRBJ1-1; D uncertain. V gave up 6 bases and J gave up 1 base, with 12 bases separating them. Germline loops: CDR1 ENHRY, CDR2 SYGVKD. The CDR3 spans 14 residues. CDR3 protein: CAISLAPGNTEAFF. The CDR3 DNA reads TGTGCCATCAGCCTTGCCCCGGGGAACACTGAAGCTTTCTTT.

The chain recombines TRBV2 with TRBJ1-2; D not certain. This CDR3 is 14 amino acids long. Trimming removed 3 bases from V and 7 bases from J, with 15 bases in between. The germline V gene encodes CDR1 SNHLY and CDR2 FYNNEI. The CDR3 protein is CASSERQGPVGYTF. In DNA form, the CDR3 reads TGTGCCAGCAGTGAGAGGCAAGGCCCCGTTGGCTACACCTTC.

The CDR3 DNA reads as TGTGCCAGCAGCGCGCTGGGAAGCTCCTACAATGAGCAGTTCTTC. It yields the protein CASSALGSSYNEQFF. This chain links TRBV7-2 with TRBJ2-1; D is unclear. CDR1 is SGHTA and CDR2 is FQGNSA in the germline V gene. The CDR3 consists of 15 residues. With 5 bases removed from V and 0 bases from J, the gap between germline ends came to 11 bases.

V is TRBV6-4 and J is TRBJ1-1; unclear D gene. The V end lost 11 bases, the J end lost 4 bases, and 14 bases lay between the germline ends. This CDR3 is built from 12 residues. Germline assignment: CDR1 MRHNA and CDR2 SNTAGT. The CDR3, as DNA: TGTGCCTGTGCCGGGAGGAGCACTGAAGCTTTCTTT. Its translation is CACAGRSTEAFF.